These T cell receptor beta chains were read from a single sample in a study of blood T cell repertoires in COVID-19. The protocol was immunoSEQ multiplex PCR, while the TCRdb copy is restricted to in-frame clones and leaves out a portion. Here the sample spans around 200,000 clones, under 85% being singletons. The specimen was peripheral blood. All receptors come from a human donor in a cohort sampled during active COVID-19. Each CDR3 is given with its conserved first and last residue. D genes are given only for firm matches. The size of a clone is reported for some rows only, either as once, few or many, or as a class for expanded clones.

D,V,size,J,DNA,CDR3
-,TRBV19,-,TRBJ1-5,TGTGCCAGTAACCCCACAGGGTTCAATCAGCCCCAGCATTTT,CASNPTGFNQPQHF
TRBD1,TRBV11-2,-,TRBJ2-7,TGTGCCAGCAGCATCTCGGGACAGGGGTTCGAGCAGTACTTC,CASSISGQGFEQYF
-,TRBV2,-,TRBJ2-7,TGTGCCAGCAGTCTCTACGAGCAGTACTTC,CASSLYEQYF
TRBD1,TRBV18,-,TRBJ1-2,TGTGCCAGCTCACCAGGTCCGGGACAGGGGGATACTAACTATGGCTACACCTTC,CASSPGPGQGDTNYGYTF
TRBD2,TRBV2,-,TRBJ2-7,TGTGCCAGCACCCTGCGGGGGGACTCTAGCGAGCAGTACTTC,CASTLRGDSSEQYF
-,TRBV10-2,few,TRBJ1-1,TGCGCCAGCACAGATTACACTGAAGCTTTCTTT,CASTDYTEAFF
-,TRBV19,-,TRBJ1-6,TGTGCCAGTAGTCCAGGGGCGAGGGATCTCGGTTCACCCCTCCACTTT,CASSPGARDLGSPLHF
-,TRBV9,-,TRBJ1-4,TGTGCCAGCAGCGCCGGGGGGACACGAACTAATGAAAAACTGTTTTTT,CASSAGGTRTNEKLFF
TRBD1,TRBV19,once,TRBJ2-1,TGTGCCACCGCCAGGGGACAGAGCAGTGAGCAGTTCTTC,CATARGQSSEQFF
TRBD1,TRBV5-4,-,TRBJ1-2,TGTGCCAGCAGCTACGACAGGGGTGGCTACACCTTC,CASSYDRGGYTF
TRBD1,TRBV5-1,-,TRBJ1-4,TGCGCCAGCAGCCCTCGGACAGGGAATAATGAAAAACTGTTTTTT,CASSPRTGNNEKLFF
TRBD1,TRBV18,-,TRBJ1-6,TGTGCCAGCTCACCAAATGACAGGGCTTCACCCCTCCACTTT,CASSPNDRASPLHF
-,TRBV5-1,-,TRBJ1-1,TGCGCCAGCAGCTACCGACAGCTCGGGAACACTGAAGCTTTCTTT,CASSYRQLGNTEAFF
TRBD1,TRBV5-1,-,TRBJ1-2,TGCGCCAGCAGCTTGGGGGACAGTACTAACTATGGCTACACCTTC,CASSLGDSTNYGYTF
-,TRBV2,-,TRBJ1-1,TGTGCCAGCAGTGAAGGCCGGGGTACTGAAGCTTTCTTT,CASSEGRGTEAFF
-,TRBV10-3,-,TRBJ2-1,TGTGCCATCAGTGGTGTCAGTCACAATGAGCAGTTCTTC,CAISGVSHNEQFF
-,TRBV7-8,-,TRBJ1-2,TGTGCCAGCAGCCCAAGTCGGGTTAGGAACTATGGCTACACCTTC,CASSPSRVRNYGYTF
-,TRBV19,-,TRBJ2-3,TGTGCCAGTACGTGGGGGGAAAGCACAGATACGCAGTATTTT,CASTWGESTDTQYF
-,TRBV5-1,-,TRBJ2-7,TGCGCCAGCAGCTTAGGGGTAAACTCCTACGAGCAGTACTTC,CASSLGVNSYEQYF
-,TRBV7-3,-,TRBJ2-6,TGTGCCAGCAGCTTAACGGGAGGAACTGGGGCCAACGTCCTGACTTTC,CASSLTGGTGANVLTF
-,TRBV1,-,TRBJ2-2,TGCACCAGCAGCCAAGATCTGGGCGGGGGGCCCTCGGGCACCGGGGAGCTGTTTTTT,CTSSQDLGGGPSGTGELFF
-,TRBV5-4,-,TRBJ2-1,TGTGCCAGCAGCCCCCCGGGGATTCTCTTCAATGAGCAGTTCTTC,CASSPPGILFNEQFF
-,TRBV7-6,many,TRBJ2-7,TGTGCCAGCAGCTTAGTAGCAAGCTCCTACGAGCAGTACTTC,CASSLVASSYEQYF
TRBD2,TRBV5-1,-,TRBJ2-3,TGCGCCAGCAGCTTGGCCCGTCTAGCGGGGGGCCCTAGGGTTGGGGATACGCAGTATTTT,CASSLARLAGGPRVGDTQYF
TRBD2,TRBV5-4,-,TRBJ2-5,TGTGCCAGCAGCTCCGGGGGGGCCGGTCAAGAGACCCAGTACTTC,CASSSGGAGQETQYF
TRBD1,TRBV6-6,-,TRBJ1-2,TGTGCCAGCATTGGGGACAGGGAAGGCTACACCTTC,CASIGDREGYTF
TRBD2,TRBV6-2/TRBV6-3,-,TRBJ2-5,TGTGCCAGCAGTTACCCAGGACTAGCGGGGGGGCCGGAGACCCAGTACTTC,CASSYPGLAGGPETQYF
TRBD1,TRBV11-1,-,TRBJ2-7,TGTGCCAGCAGCTTACCAGGGGGAGTCTACGAGCAGTACTTC,CASSLPGGVYEQYF
TRBD1,TRBV5-6,-,TRBJ1-1,TGTGCCAGCAGAATACAGGGGGGACATGAAGCTTTCTTT,CASRIQGGHEAFF
TRBD1,TRBV18,-,TRBJ2-1,TGTGCCAGCTCACCACGGGACAGGGGTATTCTCAATGAGCAGTTCTTC,CASSPRDRGILNEQFF
-,TRBV19,-,TRBJ2-2,TGTGCCAGTAGTTCAATAGCAGCGGGGGAGCTGTTTTTT,CASSSIAAGELFF
-,TRBV19,-,TRBJ2-1,TGTGCCAGTAGTATTGCGCGGCACAATGAGCAGTTCTTC,CASSIARHNEQFF
-,TRBV6-6,-,TRBJ2-7,TGTGCCAGCAGTTATGGGACATTCTCCTACGAGCAGTACTTC,CASSYGTFSYEQYF
-,TRBV5-8,-,TRBJ2-5,TGTGCCAGCAGCTTTCAAATCCAAGAGACCCAGTACTTC,CASSFQIQETQYF
TRBD1,TRBV10-3,-,TRBJ1-1,TGTGCCATCAAAGGGGGGACAGGGAGTGAAGCTTTCTTT,CAIKGGTGSEAFF
-,TRBV14,once,TRBJ1-4,TGTGCCAGCAGCCAAGTGGCAGGGAAGTCAGAACTGTTTTTT,CASSQVAGKSELFF
-,TRBV7-8,-,TRBJ1-1,TGTGCCAGCAGCCGTATGAACACTGAAGCTTTCTTT,CASSRMNTEAFF
-,TRBV6-5,-,TRBJ1-5,TGTGCCAGCAGTTACGGATACAGCAAGCCCCAGCATTTT,CASSYGYSKPQHF